The clone carrying this T cell receptor (beta chain) was picked up many times. Its matching antigen is unknown. The sample is drawn from a study of T-cell reconstitution after alpha-beta-depleted transplantation in children. Study results and limitations: Two months or so post-transplant, alpha-beta T cells reportedly derived from several hundred expanded graft clones. T cells produced anew were the main source of T-cell counts and diversity one year after transplant. In some patients, recipient T cells and intrathymic progenitors surviving conditioning explained high day-60 diversity.

The CDR3 consists of 15 residues. Germline V gene data show CDR1 as SGHRS and CDR2 as YFSETQ. A library of TCRbeta sequences, prepared with unique molecular identifiers, was generated. TCRdb used MiXCR to reprocess the PCR reads, holding one entry per CDR3 protein. In the table there are under 850,000 distinct CDR3 sequences, approximately 14% of which are singletons. This chain connects TRBV5-1 to TRBJ2-1; 9 bases are shared with TRBD2. The source was PBMCs, collected before TCRalphabeta/CD19-depleted stem cell transplant. The receptor was isolated from a girl aged 2 to 10 with congenital amegakaryocytic thrombocytopenia, due to receive a stem cell transplant. CDR3 DNA: TGCGTCAATAGGTCTAGCGGGACTTTTTGCAATGAGCAGTTCTTC. This sequence encodes CVNRSSGTFCNEQFF.